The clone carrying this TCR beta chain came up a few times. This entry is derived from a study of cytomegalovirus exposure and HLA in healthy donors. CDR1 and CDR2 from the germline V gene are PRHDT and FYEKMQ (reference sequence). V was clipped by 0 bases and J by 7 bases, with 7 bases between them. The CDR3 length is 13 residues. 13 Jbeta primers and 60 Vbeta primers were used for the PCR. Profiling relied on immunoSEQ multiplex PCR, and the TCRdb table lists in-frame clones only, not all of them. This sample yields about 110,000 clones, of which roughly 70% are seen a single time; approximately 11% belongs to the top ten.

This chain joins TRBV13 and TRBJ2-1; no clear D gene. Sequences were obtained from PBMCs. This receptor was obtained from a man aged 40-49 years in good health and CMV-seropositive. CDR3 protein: CASSLGSGNEQFF. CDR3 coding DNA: TGTGCCAGCAGCTTAGGATCCGGTAATGAGCAGTTCTTC.